This TCR beta chain emerged from a study of metastatic and nonmetastatic thyroid tumors. Treatment of any kind had been given to no patient before thyroid surgery. MiXCR was used by TCRdb to re-call the PCR reads. The sample shows tens of thousands of clones, approximately 10% of them seen only once. The table lists this clone with a count of one. The V and J ends lost 10 bases and 5 bases, in that order; junction bases with no gene match: 4. This CDR3 has 13 amino acids. The germline CDR1 and CDR2 sequences are SGHTA and FQGTGA. J is TRBJ2-5 and V is TRBV7-3, with 13 nucleotides matching TRBD2. Sequencing used blood. The receptor's source is a female donor with papillary thyroid cancer or a benign thyroid nodule (not recorded which). Some clones in this sample may be carry-over from other donors' samples. CDR3 loop: CATGLAGEETQYF. Written as DNA, the CDR3 is TGTGCCACAGGACTAGCGGGAGAGGAGACCCAGTACTTC.